Listed below are T cell receptor beta chains from one sample, sequenced in a study of radiation and T cells in renal cell carcinoma. The table came from immunoSEQ multiplex PCR; TCRdb's copy has only in-frame clones and leaves some out. Of about 100,000 clones listed, roughly 88% are singletons. Sequencing used blood, obtained from a patient whose treatment included radiotherapy and nephrectomy. These receptors came from a man in his fifties or sixties with renal cell carcinoma. Each CDR3 is given with its conserved first and last residue. A D gene is named only where the DNA matches it firmly. Some rows mark clone size as missing; the rest say once, few, many or name a class of expanded clone.

D gene,J gene,V gene,clone size,CDR3 protein,CDR3 DNA
TRBD2,TRBJ2-5,TRBV9,.,CASSELAGRQETQYF,TGTGCCAGCAGCGAACTAGCGGGTCGCCAAGAGACCCAGTACTTC
.,TRBJ1-2,TRBV11-2,once,CASSLSQGTGGYGYTF,TGTGCCAGCAGCCTATCACAGGGAACCGGCGGCTATGGCTACACCTTC
.,TRBJ2-3,TRBV14,.,CASSQDRAALTQYF,TGTGCCAGCAGCCAAGATAGAGCGGCCCTTACGCAGTATTTT
.,TRBJ1-1,TRBV29-1,few,CSVNGVTEAFF,TGCAGCGTTAACGGGGTCACTGAAGCTTTCTTT
.,TRBJ1-3,TRBV4-1,.,CASSRDRYSGNTIYF,TGCGCCAGCAGCCGAGACAGGTACTCTGGAAACACCATATATTTT
TRBD1,TRBJ2-5,TRBV29-1,.,CSVDDYLQGARKTQYF,TGCAGCGTTGATGACTACCTGCAGGGGGCTAGGAAGACCCAGTACTTC
.,TRBJ2-7,TRBV29-1,.,CSAVGISYEQYF,TGCAGCGCCGTAGGGATTTCCTACGAGCAGTACTTC
.,TRBJ1-3,TRBV5-8,.,CASSLVGRGFSGNTIYF,TGTGCCAGCAGCTTGGTCGGGAGGGGGTTCTCTGGAAACACCATATATTTT
.,TRBJ1-1,TRBV11-3,.,CASSFQANTEAFF,TGTGCCAGCAGCTTTCAGGCGAACACTGAAGCTTTCTTT
TRBD2,TRBJ2-1,TRBV6-1,.,CASRTSGRGKQFF,TGTGCCAGCAGGACTAGCGGGAGGGGTAAGCAGTTCTTC
.,TRBJ1-2,TRBV30,once,CAWSRLRYGYTF,TGTGCCTGGAGCCGACTACGCTATGGCTACACCTTC
TRBD2,TRBJ2-3,TRBV6-4,.,CASSRTPLTSGTSTDTQYF,TGTGCCAGCTCAAGGACCCCTCTCACTAGCGGGACGAGCACAGATACGCAGTATTTT
.,TRBJ2-3,TRBV19,once,CASSPAAGGNTQYF,TGTGCCAGTAGTCCAGCGGCCGGGGGAAATACGCAGTATTTT
.,TRBJ1-3,TRBV19,.,CASRDSESSGNTIYF,TGTGCCAGTAGGGACAGCGAAAGCTCTGGAAACACCATATATTTT
.,TRBJ2-7,TRBV11-1,few,CASSIRPSYEQYF,TGTGCCAGCAGCATTCGACCGTCCTACGAGCAGTACTTC
.,TRBJ2-7,TRBV19,.,CASSRTGASEQYF,TGTGCCAGTAGTCGGACGGGAGCGAGCGAGCAGTACTTC
TRBD1,TRBJ1-5,TRBV27,.,CASSFRTGFNQPQHF,TGTGCCAGCAGTTTTAGGACAGGATTCAATCAGCCCCAGCATTTT
TRBD1,TRBJ2-7,TRBV7-8,many,CASSLVGTGGSKYF,TGTGCCAGCAGCTTAGTCGGGACAGGGGGAAGCAAGTACTTC
.,TRBJ1-5,TRBV27,.,CASSFGGPNQPQHF,TGTGCCAGCAGTTTCGGAGGGCCCAATCAGCCCCAGCATTTT
.,TRBJ2-7,TRBV5-5,.,CASSSDAAYEQYF,TGTGCCAGCAGCTCCGACGCGGCCTACGAGCAGTACTTC
TRBD1,TRBJ1-3,TRBV7-2,.,CASFGGTGSPEGNTIYF,TGTGCCAGCTTTGGGGGGACAGGGTCTCCGGAAGGAAACACCATATATTTT
TRBD1,TRBJ2-5,TRBV27,once,CASRTGWSQETQYF,TGTGCCAGCAGGACAGGGTGGTCTCAAGAGACCCAGTACTTC
.,TRBJ1-3,TRBV28,.,CASSPQEVSGNTIYF,TGTGCCAGCAGCCCGCAGGAGGTCTCTGGAAACACCATATATTTT
TRBD2,TRBJ2-3,TRBV6-5,.,CASRAGVSTDTQYF,TGTGCCAGCCGGGCGGGAGTGAGCACAGATACGCAGTATTTT
TRBD1,TRBJ1-1,TRBV11-3,.,CASSKGQGNTEAFF,TGTGCCAGCAGCAAGGGACAGGGGAACACTGAAGCTTTCTTT
.,TRBJ1-2,TRBV28,.,CASREGGAAPLYGYTF,TGTGCCAGCAGAGAGGGGGGGGCGGCACCTCTCTATGGCTACACCTTC
.,TRBJ2-1,TRBV29-1,.,CSVEGVEAGPLSYNEQFF,TGCAGCGTTGAAGGGGTAGAGGCAGGCCCCCTCTCCTACAATGAGCAGTTCTTC
.,TRBJ1-3,TRBV4-1,.,CASSQDSGNTIYF,TGCGCCAGCAGCCAAGATTCCGGAAACACCATATATTTT
.,TRBJ2-7,TRBV4-1,.,CASSQDPRGGSYEQYF,TGCGCCAGCAGCCAAGATCCCAGGGGCGGGTCCTACGAGCAGTACTTC
TRBD2,TRBJ2-7,TRBV18,.,CASSPRLGPGGSYEQYF,TGTGCCAGCTCACCCCGGCTCGGACCGGGGGGATCCTACGAGCAGTACTTC
.,TRBJ1-5,TRBV5-6,few,CASSLGGGDQPQHF,TGTGCCAGCAGCTTGGGTGGAGGGGACCAGCCCCAGCATTTT
.,TRBJ1-2,TRBV5-1,.,CASSARLGQNYGYTF,TGCGCCAGCAGCGCCCGACTGGGGCAGAACTATGGCTACACCTTC
.,TRBJ2-1,TRBV12-5,.,CASGLDRLDEQFF,TGTGCTAGTGGTTTGGACAGGCTCGATGAGCAGTTCTTC
.,TRBJ2-7,TRBV28,.,CASGKGGNNEQYF,TGTGCCAGCGGGAAGGGGGGGAACAACGAGCAGTACTTC
.,TRBJ2-5,TRBV6-5,.,CASSYDPRETQYF,TGTGCCAGCAGTTACGACCCAAGGGAGACCCAGTACTTC
.,TRBJ1-1,TRBV5-1,few,CASSRGPGEFTEAFF,TGCGCCAGCAGCCGCGGACCGGGAGAATTCACTGAAGCTTTCTTT
TRBD2,TRBJ2-7,TRBV16,.,CASSQGGGGWTSGRGREQYF,TGTGCCAGCAGCCAAGGGGGAGGAGGGTGGACTAGCGGGAGGGGCAGGGAGCAGTACTTC
.,TRBJ1-3,TRBV28,.,CASRKTRDAEWRNTIYF,TGTGCCAGCAGGAAAACCAGGGACGCTGAATGGCGTAACACCATATATTTT
.,TRBJ2-1,TRBV11-3,.,CASSLSGERTNEQFF,TGTGCCAGCAGCTTATCCGGGGAGCGGACTAATGAGCAGTTCTTC
TRBD1,TRBJ2-1,TRBV19,.,CASSIRTGINEQFF,TGTGCCAGTAGTATACGGACAGGGATAAATGAGCAGTTCTTC
TRBD2,TRBJ2-7,TRBV27,.,CASSLNRPSVGGSSYEQYF,TGTGCCAGCAGTTTAAACCGCCCGTCGGTTGGCGGGAGCTCCTACGAGCAGTACTTC
.,TRBJ2-7,TRBV4-1,.,CASSQVRAGVGEQYF,TGCGCCAGCAGCCAAGTTCGGGCAGGGGTGGGCGAGCAGTACTTC
.,TRBJ2-3,TRBV9,.,CASSVEGQDTDTQYF,TGTGCCAGCAGCGTAGAGGGACAAGACACAGATACGCAGTATTTT
TRBD2,TRBJ2-1,TRBV5-1,.,CASSLTSGSLNEQFF,TGCGCCAGCAGCCTGACTAGCGGGAGTTTAAATGAGCAGTTCTTC
.,TRBJ2-7,TRBV5-1,once,CASSLGGGLYEQYF,TGCGCCAGCAGTCTAGGAGGGGGCCTCTACGAGCAGTACTTC
.,TRBJ2-7,TRBV25-1,.,CASRGAPGYEQYF,TGTGCCAGCAGGGGGGCGCCGGGGTACGAGCAGTACTTC
.,TRBJ2-5,TRBV7-9,.,CASSPMEGTQYF,TGTGCCAGCAGCCCTATGGAGGGGACCCAGTACTTC
.,TRBJ1-1,TRBV28,many,CASSLAGWGGQAFF,TGTGCCAGCAGTCTAGCAGGGTGGGGTGGCCAAGCTTTCTTT
TRBD1,TRBJ1-4,TRBV25-1,.,CASRGPGAGGEKLFF,TGTGCCAGCAGGGGCCCCGGGGCAGGGGGTGAAAAACTGTTTTTT
.,TRBJ2-3,TRBV5-4,.,CASSPTSFSSTDTQYF,TGTGCCAGCAGCCCGACTAGTTTCTCTAGCACAGATACGCAGTATTTT
TRBD1,TRBJ1-3,TRBV18,.,CASSPQGESGNTIYF,TGTGCCAGCTCACCTCAGGGGGAATCTGGAAACACCATATATTTT
.,TRBJ2-7,TRBV30,.,CAWRDSPYEQYF,TGTGCCTGGAGGGATTCTCCCTACGAGCAGTACTTC
.,TRBJ2-7,TRBV4-1,.,CASSQNRGEQYF,TGCGCCAGCAGCCAAAACCGAGGCGAGCAGTACTTC